This paragraph reports one T cell receptor beta chain. The age range of participants was about 18 to 95 years, with residence in roughly 25 US areas. The data stem from a study of blood T cell repertoires in COVID-19. The wider study: Samples came from the United States, Italy and Spain, spanning acute and convalescent COVID-19. The analysed material was cDNA or gDNA that came from T cells, B-cell-depleted T cells, or PBMCs.

Germline V gene lookup returns CDR1 DFQATT and CDR2 SNEGSKA (reference sequence). CDR3 size: 11 residues. V dropped 6 bases and J dropped 7 bases, with 10 bases sitting between them. Using immunoSEQ multiplex PCR, the repertoire was profiled, and TCRdb retains in-frame clones only, with some absent. The sample yields under 300,000 clones, 86% seen once. The clonotype originates from a woman in her 40s with acute COVID-19. Sequenced input: PBMCs or T cells enriched from blood (not recorded which). The chain has TRBV20-1 and TRBJ2-1, with D unclear. CDR3 sequence reads: CSATNWNEQFF. CDR3 nucleotides: TGCAGTGCCACTAACTGGAATGAGCAGTTCTTC.